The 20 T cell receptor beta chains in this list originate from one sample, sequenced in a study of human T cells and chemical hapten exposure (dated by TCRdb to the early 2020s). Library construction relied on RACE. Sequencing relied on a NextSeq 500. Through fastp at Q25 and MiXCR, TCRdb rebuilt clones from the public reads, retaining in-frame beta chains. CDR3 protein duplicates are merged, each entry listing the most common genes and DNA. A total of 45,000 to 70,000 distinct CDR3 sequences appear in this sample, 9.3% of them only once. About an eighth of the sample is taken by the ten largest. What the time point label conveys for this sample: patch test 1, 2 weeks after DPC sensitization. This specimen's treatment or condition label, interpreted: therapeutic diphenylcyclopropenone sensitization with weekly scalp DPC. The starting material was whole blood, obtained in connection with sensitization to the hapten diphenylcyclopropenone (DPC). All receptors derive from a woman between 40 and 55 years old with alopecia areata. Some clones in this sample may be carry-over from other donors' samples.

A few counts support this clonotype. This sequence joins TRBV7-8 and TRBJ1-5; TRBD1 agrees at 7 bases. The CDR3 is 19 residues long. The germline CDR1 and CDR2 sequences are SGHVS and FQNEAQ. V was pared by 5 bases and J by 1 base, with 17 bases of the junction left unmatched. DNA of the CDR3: TGTGCCAGCAGCAAGGGACAGCTCTCTGGGAGTGGGAGCAATCAGCCCCAGCATTTT. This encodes CASSKGQLSGSGSNQPQHF.

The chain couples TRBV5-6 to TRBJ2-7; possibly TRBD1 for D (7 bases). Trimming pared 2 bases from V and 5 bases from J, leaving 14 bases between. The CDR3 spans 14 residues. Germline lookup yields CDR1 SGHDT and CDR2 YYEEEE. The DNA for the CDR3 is TGTGCCAGCAGCTTCTTATCAGGGGGGAACGAGCAGTACTTC. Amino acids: CASSFLSGGNEQYF.

CDR3 sequence reads: CASSTPPGAFF. The CDR3 bases are TGTGCCAGCAGTACTCCCCCCGGTGCTTTCTTT. V and J are TRBV6-5 and TRBJ1-1, with D unclear. CDR1 is MNHEY, CDR2 SVGAGI, per germline. V lost 5 bases to trimming and J lost 11 bases, with 12 bases between them. The CDR3 has 11 amino acids.

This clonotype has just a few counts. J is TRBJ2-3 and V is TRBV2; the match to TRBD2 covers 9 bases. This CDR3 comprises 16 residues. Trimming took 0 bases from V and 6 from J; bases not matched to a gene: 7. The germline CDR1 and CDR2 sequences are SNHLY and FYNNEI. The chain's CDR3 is CASSEAQAGGPDTQYF. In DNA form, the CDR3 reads TGTGCCAGCAGTGAAGCGCAAGCGGGGGGCCCCGATACGCAGTATTTT.

CDR3 coding DNA: TGCAGTGCTAGAGCAGTAGCGGGGGTTCAAGAGACCCAGTACTTC. Translated, it gives CSARAVAGVQETQYF. The chain is built from TRBV20-1 and TRBJ2-5; 9 nucleotides align to TRBD2. The germline V gene has CDR1 DFQATT and CDR2 SNEGSKA (reference sequence). V trimming: 1 base; J trimming: 2 bases; junction bases outside the gene matches: 5. The CDR3 is 15 residues long.

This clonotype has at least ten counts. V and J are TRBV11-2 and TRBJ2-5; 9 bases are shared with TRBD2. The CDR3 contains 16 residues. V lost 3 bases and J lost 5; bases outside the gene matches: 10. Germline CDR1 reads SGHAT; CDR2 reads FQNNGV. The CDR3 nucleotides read TGTGCCAGCAGCTTTGAGGCGGGGGGGCTCCCGGAGACCCAGTACTTC. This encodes CASSFEAGGLPETQYF.

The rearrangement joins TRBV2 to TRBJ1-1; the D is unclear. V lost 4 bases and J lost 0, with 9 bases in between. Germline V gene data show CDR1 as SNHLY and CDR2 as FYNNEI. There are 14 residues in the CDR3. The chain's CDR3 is CASSAGRLNTEAFF. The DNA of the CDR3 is TGTGCCAGCAGTGCAGGACGGTTGAACACTGAAGCTTTCTTT.

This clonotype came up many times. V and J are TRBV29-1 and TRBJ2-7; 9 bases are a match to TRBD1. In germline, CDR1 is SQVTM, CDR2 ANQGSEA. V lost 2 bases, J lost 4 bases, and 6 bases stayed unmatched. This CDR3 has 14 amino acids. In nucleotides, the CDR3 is TGCAGCGTTGAAATATCGGACAGGGGTTACGAGCAGTACTTC. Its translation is CSVEISDRGYEQYF.

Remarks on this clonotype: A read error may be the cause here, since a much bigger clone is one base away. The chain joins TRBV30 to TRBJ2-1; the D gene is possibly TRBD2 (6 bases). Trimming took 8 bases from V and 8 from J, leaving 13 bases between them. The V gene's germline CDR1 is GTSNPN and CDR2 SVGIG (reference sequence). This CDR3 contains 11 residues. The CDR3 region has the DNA TGTGCCCGGCGGGGTTTCGATGAGCAGTTCTTC. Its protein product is CARRGFDEQFF.

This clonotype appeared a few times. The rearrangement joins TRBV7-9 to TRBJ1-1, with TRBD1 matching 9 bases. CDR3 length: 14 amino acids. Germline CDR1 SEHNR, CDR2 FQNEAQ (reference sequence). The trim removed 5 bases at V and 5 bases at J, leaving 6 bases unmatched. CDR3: CASSLTGGWTEAFF. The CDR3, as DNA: TGTGCCAGCAGCCTTACAGGGGGCTGGACTGAAGCTTTCTTT.

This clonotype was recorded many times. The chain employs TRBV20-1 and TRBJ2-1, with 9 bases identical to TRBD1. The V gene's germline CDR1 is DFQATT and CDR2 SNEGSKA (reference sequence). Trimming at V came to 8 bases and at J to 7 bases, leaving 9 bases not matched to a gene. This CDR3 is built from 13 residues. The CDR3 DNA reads TGCAGTACTTCCGGGACAGGGACGAATGAGCAGTTCTTC. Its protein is CSTSGTGTNEQFF.

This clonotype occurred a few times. CDR3: CAISETQGAAYEQYF. The CDR3 DNA is TGTGCCATCAGTGAGACGCAGGGGGCGGCCTACGAGCAGTACTTC. The V and J genes are TRBV10-3 and TRBJ2-7; TRBD1 matches 8 bases. Per germline, CDR1 ENHRY and CDR2 SYGVKD. V lost 2 bases, J lost 2 bases, and 5 bases stayed unmatched. The CDR3 consists of 15 residues.

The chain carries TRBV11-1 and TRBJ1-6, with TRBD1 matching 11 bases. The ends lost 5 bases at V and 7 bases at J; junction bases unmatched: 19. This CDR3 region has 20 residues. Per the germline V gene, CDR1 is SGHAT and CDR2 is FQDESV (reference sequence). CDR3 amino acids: CASSVRTGTGGPLGNSPLHF. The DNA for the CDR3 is TGTGCCAGCAGCGTGCGGACCGGGACAGGGGGGCCCCTAGGGAATTCACCCCTCCACTTT.

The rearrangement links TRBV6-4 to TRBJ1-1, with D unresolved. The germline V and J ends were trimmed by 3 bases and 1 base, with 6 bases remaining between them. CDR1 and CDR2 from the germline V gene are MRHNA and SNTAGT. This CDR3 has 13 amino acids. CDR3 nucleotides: TGTGCCAGCAGTGAGACTAGGAACACTGAAGCTTTCTTT. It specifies CASSETRNTEAFF.

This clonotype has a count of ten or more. The CDR3 reads CASRVSTGQTGYGYTF. The CDR3 DNA reads TGCGCCAGCAGGGTCTCAACGGGACAAACGGGATATGGCTACACCTTC. The chain recombines TRBV5-1 with TRBJ1-2, with D possibly matching TRBD1 (6 bases). The V gene's germline CDR1 is SGHRS and CDR2 YFSETQ. This CDR3 region has 16 residues. The germline V and J ends were trimmed by 5 bases and 5 bases, with 22 bases remaining between them.

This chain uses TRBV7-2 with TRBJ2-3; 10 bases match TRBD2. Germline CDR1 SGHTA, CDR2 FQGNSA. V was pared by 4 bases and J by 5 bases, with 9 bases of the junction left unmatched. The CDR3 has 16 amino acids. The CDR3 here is CASSSDSGGLRDTQYF. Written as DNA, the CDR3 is TGTGCCAGCAGCTCCGATAGCGGGGGGCTTAGAGATACGCAGTATTTT.

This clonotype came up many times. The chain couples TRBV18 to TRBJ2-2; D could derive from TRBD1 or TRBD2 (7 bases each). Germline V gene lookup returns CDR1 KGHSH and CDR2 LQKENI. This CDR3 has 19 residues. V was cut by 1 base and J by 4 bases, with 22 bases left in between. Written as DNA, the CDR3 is TGTGCCAGCTCACCACGAAGAGCGGGACAGCCAGCGAGCACCGGGGAGCTGTTTTTT. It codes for CASSPRRAGQPASTGELFF.

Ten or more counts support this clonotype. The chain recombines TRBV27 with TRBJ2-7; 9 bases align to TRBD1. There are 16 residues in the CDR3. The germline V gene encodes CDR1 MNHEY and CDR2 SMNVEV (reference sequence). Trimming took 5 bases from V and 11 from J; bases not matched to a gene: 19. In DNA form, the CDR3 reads TGTGCCAGCAGTACCAATCACAGGGGGCGTTTGTTGGAGGAGTACTTC. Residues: CASSTNHRGRLLEEYF.

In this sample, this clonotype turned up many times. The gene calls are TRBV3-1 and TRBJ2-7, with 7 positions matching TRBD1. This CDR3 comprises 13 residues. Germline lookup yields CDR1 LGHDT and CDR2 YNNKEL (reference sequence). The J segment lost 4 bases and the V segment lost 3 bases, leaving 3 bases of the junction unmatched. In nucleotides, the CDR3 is TGTGCCAGCAGCCAGGCAGGGGGTTACGAGCAGTACTTC. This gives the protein CASSQAGGYEQYF.

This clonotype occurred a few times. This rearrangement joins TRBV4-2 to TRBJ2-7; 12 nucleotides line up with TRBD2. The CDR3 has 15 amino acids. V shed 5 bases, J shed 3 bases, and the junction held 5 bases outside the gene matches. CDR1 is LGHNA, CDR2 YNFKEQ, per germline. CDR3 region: CASSFWTSGDYEQYF. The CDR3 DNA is TGTGCCAGCAGCTTCTGGACTAGCGGGGACTACGAGCAGTACTTC.